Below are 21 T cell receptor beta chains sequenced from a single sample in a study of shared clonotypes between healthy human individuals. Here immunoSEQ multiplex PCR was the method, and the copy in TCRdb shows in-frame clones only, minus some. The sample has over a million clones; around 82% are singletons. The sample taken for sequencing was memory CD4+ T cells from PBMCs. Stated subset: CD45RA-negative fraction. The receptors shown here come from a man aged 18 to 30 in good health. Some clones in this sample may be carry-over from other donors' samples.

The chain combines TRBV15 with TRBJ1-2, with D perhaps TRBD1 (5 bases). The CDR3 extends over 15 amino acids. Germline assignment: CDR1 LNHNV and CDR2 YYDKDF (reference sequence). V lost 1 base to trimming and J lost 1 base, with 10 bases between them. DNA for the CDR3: TGTGCCACCAGCAGAGGGGGCGGGGATAACTATGGCTACACCTTC. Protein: CATSRGGGDNYGYTF.

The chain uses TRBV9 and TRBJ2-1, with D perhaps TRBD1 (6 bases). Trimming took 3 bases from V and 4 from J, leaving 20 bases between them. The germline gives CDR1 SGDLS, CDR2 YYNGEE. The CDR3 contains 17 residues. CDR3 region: CASSDGPGEGGYNEQFF. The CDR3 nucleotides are TGTGCCAGCAGCGACGGTCCAGGGGAAGGTGGGTACAATGAGCAGTTCTTC.

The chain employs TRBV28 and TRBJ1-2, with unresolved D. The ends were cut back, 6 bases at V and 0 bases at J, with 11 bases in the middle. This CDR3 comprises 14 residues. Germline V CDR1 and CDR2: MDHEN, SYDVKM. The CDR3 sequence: CASSLHKANYGYTF. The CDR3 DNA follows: TGTGCCAGCAGCCTACATAAAGCTAACTATGGCTACACCTTC.

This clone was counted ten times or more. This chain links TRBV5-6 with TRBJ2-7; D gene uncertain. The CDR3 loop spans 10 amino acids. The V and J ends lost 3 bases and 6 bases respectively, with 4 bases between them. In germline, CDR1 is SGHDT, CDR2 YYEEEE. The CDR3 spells CASSSGEQYF. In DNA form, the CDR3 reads TGTGCCAGCAGCTCGGGCGAGCAGTACTTC. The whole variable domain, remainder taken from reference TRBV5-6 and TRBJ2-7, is DAGVTQSPTHLIKTRGQQVTLRCSPKSGHDTVSWYQQALGQGPQFIFQYYEEEERQRGNFPDRFSGHQFPNYSSELNVNALLLGDSALYLCASSSGEQYFGPGTRLTVT.

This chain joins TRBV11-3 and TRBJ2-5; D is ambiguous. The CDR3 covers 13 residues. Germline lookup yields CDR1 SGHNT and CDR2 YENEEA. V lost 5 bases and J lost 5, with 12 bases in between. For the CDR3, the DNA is TGTGCCAGCAGCCCGGCGAGATCTGAGACCCAGTACTTC. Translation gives CASSPARSETQYF.

Written as DNA, the CDR3 is TGTGCCATTTACAGGACAGGGCGATCGCTCGGTAGCAATCAGCCCCAGCATTTT. Protein sequence: CAIYRTGRSLGSNQPQHF. The chain uses TRBV10-3 and TRBJ1-5; 8 nucleotides agree with TRBD1. The germline gives CDR1 ENHRY, CDR2 SYGVKD. The CDR3 sequence is 18 residues long. The V and J ends lost 9 bases and 0 bases, in that order; junction bases with no gene match: 16.

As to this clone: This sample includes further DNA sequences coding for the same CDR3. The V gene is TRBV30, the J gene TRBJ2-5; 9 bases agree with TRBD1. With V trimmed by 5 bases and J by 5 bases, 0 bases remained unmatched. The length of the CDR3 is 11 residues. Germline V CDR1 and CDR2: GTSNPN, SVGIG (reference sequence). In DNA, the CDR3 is TGTGCCTGGGGGACAGGGGAGACCCAGTACTTC. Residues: CAWGTGETQYF.

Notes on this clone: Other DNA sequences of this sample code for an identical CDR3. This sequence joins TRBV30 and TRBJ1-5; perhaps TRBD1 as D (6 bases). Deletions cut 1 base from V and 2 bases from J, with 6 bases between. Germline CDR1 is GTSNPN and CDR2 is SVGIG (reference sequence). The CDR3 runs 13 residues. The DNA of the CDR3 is TGTGCCTGGAGTGGACAGGGCAATCAGCCCCAGCATTTT. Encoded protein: CAWSGQGNQPQHF.

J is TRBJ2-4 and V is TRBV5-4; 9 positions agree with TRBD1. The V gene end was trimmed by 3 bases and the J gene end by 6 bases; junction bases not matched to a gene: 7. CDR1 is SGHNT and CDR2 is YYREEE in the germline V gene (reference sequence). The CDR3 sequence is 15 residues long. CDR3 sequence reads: CASSSTGTGRNIQYF. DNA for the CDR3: TGTGCCAGCAGCTCAACCGGGACAGGGAGAAACATTCAGTACTTC.

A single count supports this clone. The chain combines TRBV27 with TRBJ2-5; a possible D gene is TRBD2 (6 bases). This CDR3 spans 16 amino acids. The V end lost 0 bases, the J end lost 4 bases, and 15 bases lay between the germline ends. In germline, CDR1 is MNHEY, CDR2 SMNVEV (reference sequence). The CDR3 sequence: CASSLSVGDFRETQYF. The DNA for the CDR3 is TGTGCCAGCAGTTTATCGGTGGGGGACTTTAGAGAGACCCAGTACTTC.

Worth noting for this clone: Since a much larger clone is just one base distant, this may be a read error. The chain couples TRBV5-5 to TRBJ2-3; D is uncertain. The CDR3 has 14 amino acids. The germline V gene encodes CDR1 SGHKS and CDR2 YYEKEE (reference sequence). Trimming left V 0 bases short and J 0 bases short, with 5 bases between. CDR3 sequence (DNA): TGTGCCAGCAGCTTGGACGCCAGCACAGATACGCAGTATTTT. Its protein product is CASSLDASTDTQYF.

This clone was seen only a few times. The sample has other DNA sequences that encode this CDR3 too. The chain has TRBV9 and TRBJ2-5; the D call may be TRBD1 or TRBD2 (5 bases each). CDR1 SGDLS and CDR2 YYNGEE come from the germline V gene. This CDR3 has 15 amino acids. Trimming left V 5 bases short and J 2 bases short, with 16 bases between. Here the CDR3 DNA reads TGTGCCAGCAGTCAACGACCGGGGCAGCAAGAGACCCAGTACTTC. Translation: CASSQRPGQQETQYF.

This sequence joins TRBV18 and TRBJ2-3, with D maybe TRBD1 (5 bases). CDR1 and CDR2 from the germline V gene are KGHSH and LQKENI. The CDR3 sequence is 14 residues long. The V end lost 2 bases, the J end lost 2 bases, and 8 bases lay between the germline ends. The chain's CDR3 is CASSPDRHTDTQYF. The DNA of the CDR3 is TGTGCCAGCTCACCAGACAGACACACAGATACGCAGTATTTT.

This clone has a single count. CDR3: CASSATTGRGDGYTF. The CDR3 DNA reads TGTGCCAGCAGCGCCACGACAGGGAGGGGAGATGGCTACACCTTC. The rearrangement uses TRBV7-2 and TRBJ1-2; 7 bases fit TRBD1. The CDR3 extends over 15 amino acids. V shed 5 bases and J 6 bases; nucleotides not matched to a gene: 12. Germline-derived CDR1 and CDR2 are SGHTA and FQGNSA. The whole variable domain, filled in from reference TRBV7-2 and TRBJ1-2, reads GAGVSQSPSNKVTEKGKDVELRCDPISGHTALYWYRQSLGQGLEFLIYFQGNSAPDKSGLPSDRFSAERTGGSVSTLTIQRTQQEDSAVYLCASSATTGRGDGYTFGSGTRLTVV.

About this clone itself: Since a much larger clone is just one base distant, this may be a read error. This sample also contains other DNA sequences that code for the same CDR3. The CDR3 protein is CASSLLVNREAFF. CDR3 DNA: TGTGCCAGCAGCTTACTGGTAAACCGGGAAGCTTTCTTC. The chain carries TRBV7-9 and TRBJ1-1; the D is unclear. The CDR3 has 13 residues. Germline loops: CDR1 SEHNR, CDR2 FQNEAQ (reference sequence). Drawing the rest from reference TRBV7-9 and TRBJ1-1, the complete variable domain is DTGVSQNPRHKITKRGQNVTFRCDPISEHNRLYWYRQTLGQGPEFLTYFQNEAQLEKSRLLSDRFSAERPKGSFSTLEIQRTEQGDSAMYLCASSLLVNREAFFGQGTRLTVV.

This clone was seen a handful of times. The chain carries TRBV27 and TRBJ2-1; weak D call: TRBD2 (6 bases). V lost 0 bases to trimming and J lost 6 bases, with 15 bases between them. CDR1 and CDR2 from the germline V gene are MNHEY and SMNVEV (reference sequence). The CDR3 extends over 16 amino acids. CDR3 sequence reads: CASSLSGGIVGNEQFF. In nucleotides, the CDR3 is TGTGCCAGCAGTTTATCTGGCGGGATCGTTGGCAATGAGCAGTTCTTC.

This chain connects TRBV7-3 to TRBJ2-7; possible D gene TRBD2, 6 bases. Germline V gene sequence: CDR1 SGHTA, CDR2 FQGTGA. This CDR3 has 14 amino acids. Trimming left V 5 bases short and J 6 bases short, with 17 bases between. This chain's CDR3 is CASSLGLTTSEQYF. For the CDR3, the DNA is TGTGCCAGCAGCCTGGGACTTACCACATCCGAGCAGTACTTC.

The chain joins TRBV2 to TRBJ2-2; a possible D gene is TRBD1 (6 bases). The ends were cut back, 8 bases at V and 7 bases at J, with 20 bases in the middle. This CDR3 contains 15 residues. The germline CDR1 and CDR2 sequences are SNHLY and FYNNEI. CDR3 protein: CASALQGWMGGELFF. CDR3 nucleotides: TGTGCCAGCGCTCTACAGGGATGGATGGGCGGGGAGCTGTTTTTT.

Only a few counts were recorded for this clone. Here the CDR3 reads CAISGSLAGADYSYNEQFF. CDR3 DNA: TGTGCCATCAGTGGGTCGTTAGCCGGAGCCGACTACTCCTACAATGAGCAGTTCTTC. The chain uses TRBV10-3 and TRBJ2-1, with D possibly matching TRBD2 (5 bases). The ends were cut back, 4 bases at V and 0 bases at J, with 22 bases in the middle. Looked up from germline, CDR1 is ENHRY and CDR2 is SYGVKD. This CDR3 spans 19 amino acids.

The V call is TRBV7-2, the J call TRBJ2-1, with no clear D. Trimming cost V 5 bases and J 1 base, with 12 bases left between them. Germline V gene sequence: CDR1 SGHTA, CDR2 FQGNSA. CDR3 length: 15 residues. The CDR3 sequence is CASSPERPSYNEQFF. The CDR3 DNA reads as TGTGCCAGCAGCCCGGAGCGACCGTCCTACAATGAGCAGTTCTTC. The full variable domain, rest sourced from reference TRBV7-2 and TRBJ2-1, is GAGVSQSPSNKVTEKGKDVELRCDPISGHTALYWYRQSLGQGLEFLIYFQGNSAPDKSGLPSDRFSAERTGGSVSTLTIQRTQQEDSAVYLCASSPERPSYNEQFFGPGTRLTVL.

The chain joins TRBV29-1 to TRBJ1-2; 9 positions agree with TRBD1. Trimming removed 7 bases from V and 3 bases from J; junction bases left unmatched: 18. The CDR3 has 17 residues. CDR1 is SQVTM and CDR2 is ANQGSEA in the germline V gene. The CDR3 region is CSGPDTPNRGPDYGYTF. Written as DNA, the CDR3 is TGCAGCGGTCCAGATACCCCAAACAGGGGGCCCGACTATGGCTACACCTTC.